This T cell receptor beta chain was sequenced in a study of T cells in Graves' hyperthyroidism and ophthalmopathy. RNA transcripts yielded amplified TCR beta CDR3 regions. First-round RT-PCR of the TCR CDR3 relied on the HTBI primer set. TCRdb analysed the multiplex PCR reads with MiXCR anew, one entry per CDR3 protein. The sample has about 600,000 distinct CDR3 sequences, more than 15% seen once; the top ten hold 2.5% to 4%. This clonotype was detected many times. The CDR3 consists of 13 residues. Germline values: CDR1 SNHLY, CDR2 FYNNEI. Trimming removed 8 bases at V and 5 bases at J, with 13 bases between.

Material for sequencing was blood. This sequence originates from a woman in her forties with Graves' ophthalmopathy. The chain uses TRBV2 and TRBJ2-1; maybe TRBD2 (6 bases). The CDR3: CASADGSHNEQFF. The DNA for the CDR3 is TGTGCCAGCGCAGACGGGAGTCACAATGAGCAGTTCTTC.